Here is one T cell receptor (beta chain) with its context. The target antigen is unknown. Using immunoSEQ multiplex PCR, the repertoire was profiled, and TCRdb retains in-frame clones only, with some absent. The sample yields 430,000 or so clones, nearly 90% seen once. The data originate from a study of Ad26.COV2.S vaccination and SARS-CoV-2 variants. Treatment specified: 19 received Ad26.COV2.S at low or high dose, single or two shots; about 5 received placebo; per-sample allocation not given. Sampling was performed 63 days after the first vaccine or placebo injection. Findings and limits, study-wide: TCR breadth and depth analyses may have underestimated total T cell responses. Ad26.COV2.S recipients had broader spike-specific TCRs (P = 0.0014).

V lost 3 bases and J lost 1, with 9 bases in between. The CDR3 covers 14 residues. Germline CDR1 MNHEY, CDR2 SMNVEV (reference sequence). Sequences were derived from peripheral blood, sampled in a trial of Ad26.COV2.S vaccine versus placebo. This receptor was identified in a person between 18 and 65 years old who received the Ad26.COV2.S COVID-19 vaccine or a placebo. The chain links TRBV27 to TRBJ1-1; D ambiguous. The CDR3 DNA follows: TGTGCCAGCAGTTTTTTCAGGCAGAACACTGAAGCTTTCTTT. It translates to CASSFFRQNTEAFF.